These T cell receptor beta chains were read from a single sample in a study of T cell responses to AZD1222 COVID-19 vaccine. Sequenced by immunoSEQ multiplex PCR; TCRdb stores in-frame clones only, minus some. Counted here are under 150,000 clones, 90% to 95% occurring once; the ten biggest clones make up roughly 4.9%. Sequenced material: peripheral blood, taken on day 0 of AZD1222 vaccination. These receptors were obtained from an adult in good health. Both conserved end residues are part of each CDR3. The D gene is left open where the match is weak. Some rows mark clone size as missing; the rest say once, few, many or name a class of expanded clone.

v_gene	abundance	d_gene	j_gene	CDR3aa	CDR3nt
TRBV6-5	.	TRBD1	TRBJ1-3	CASSQQGASGNTIYF	TGTGCCAGCAGTCAACAGGGGGCTAGTGGAAACACCATATATTTT
TRBV4-3	.	.	TRBJ2-7	CASSRGHRSYEQYF	TGCGCCAGCAGCCGAGGTCACAGGTCCTACGAGCAGTACTTC
TRBV18	.	.	TRBJ2-7	CASSLDLYEQYF	TGTGCCAGCTCCCTGGATCTCTACGAGCAGTACTTC
TRBV15	.	.	TRBJ1-4	CATSRERRGLEKLFF	TGTGCCACCAGCAGAGAACGCAGGGGACTGGAAAAACTGTTTTTT
TRBV3-1/TRBV3-2	.	.	TRBJ2-4	CASSQFRLVPAKNIQYF	TGTGCCAGCAGCCAATTTAGACTAGTTCCAGCCAAAAACATTCAGTACTTC
TRBV6-2/TRBV6-3	.	TRBD1	TRBJ2-7	CASSLDRGSYEQYF	TGTGCCAGCAGTTTAGACAGGGGATCCTACGAGCAGTACTTC
TRBV2	.	.	TRBJ2-7	CASREQGRIGVMVPYEQYF	TGTGCCAGCAGGGAACAGGGCCGGATCGGTGTCATGGTCCCTTACGAGCAGTACTTC
TRBV7-2	once	.	TRBJ2-6	CASSQAGAPSGANVLTF	TGTGCCAGCAGCCAGGCTGGGGCCCCCTCTGGGGCCAACGTCCTGACTTTC
TRBV7-7	.	TRBD2	TRBJ2-2	CASSLRTSGPNTGELFF	TGTGCCAGCAGCCTAAGGACTAGCGGGCCAAACACCGGGGAGCTGTTTTTT
TRBV4-1	.	TRBD1	TRBJ1-1	CASSPNRGGYTEAFF	TGCGCCAGCAGCCCGAACAGGGGTGGGTACACTGAAGCTTTCTTT